This record looks at one T cell receptor (beta chain) sequence and its context. The antigen is not known. This entry comes from a study of siplizumab effects on memory and regulatory T cells. Broader study findings: Tracing alloreactive clones into unstimulated subsets worked for only a minor fraction of them. Mappable alloreactive CD4+ clones averaged approximately 70% Treg-derived with siplizumab versus less than 30% in controls.

The CDR3 extends over 16 amino acids. Per the germline V gene, CDR1 is LGHNA and CDR2 is YNFKEQ. Trimming cost V 3 bases and J 4 bases; bases outside gene matches: 6. Each sample had 9 x 10^4 or so TCR templates assayed. Sequencing was performed with immunoSEQ multiplex PCR; in TCRdb, only in-frame clones are kept and a portion is missing. The profile shows roughly 100,000 clones, roughly nine tenths of them singletons. Sequences were obtained from CD4+ T cells sorted from blood. The chain links TRBV4-2 to TRBJ2-1; 10 bases are a match to TRBD2. The sequence was collected from a human donor in good health. The DNA of the CDR3 is TGTGCCAGCAGCCACCGAACTAGCGGGACGTACAATGAGCAGTTCTTC. It yields the protein CASSHRTSGTYNEQFF.